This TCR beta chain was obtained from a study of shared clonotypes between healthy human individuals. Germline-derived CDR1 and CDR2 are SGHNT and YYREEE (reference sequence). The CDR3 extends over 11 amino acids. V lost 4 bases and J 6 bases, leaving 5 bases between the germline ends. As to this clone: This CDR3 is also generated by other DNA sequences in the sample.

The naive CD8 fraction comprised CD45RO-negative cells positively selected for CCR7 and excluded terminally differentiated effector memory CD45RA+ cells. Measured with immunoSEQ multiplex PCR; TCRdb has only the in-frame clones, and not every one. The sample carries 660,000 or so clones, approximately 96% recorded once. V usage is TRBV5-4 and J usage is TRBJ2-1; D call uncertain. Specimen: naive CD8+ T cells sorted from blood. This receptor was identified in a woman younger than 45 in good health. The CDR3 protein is CASSLSNEQFF. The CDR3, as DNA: TGTGCCAGCAGCCTTAGCAATGAGCAGTTCTTC.